These 8 T cell receptor beta chains were all obtained from the same sample, sequenced in a study of regulatory and conventional T cells in RAG deficiency. Sequencing was performed with immunoSEQ multiplex PCR; in TCRdb, only in-frame clones are kept and a portion is missing. Among 15,000 to 20,000 clones listed, around 90% were seen once. Genomic DNA came from blood regulatory T cells gated CD4+ CD25-high CD127-low. The sample was also linked to a second study, of regulatory T cells. That study adds: The PCR used 52 TRBV and 13 TRBJ primers.

Sequencing input: Tregs sorted from blood. The origin of the receptors is a human donor in good health.

This chain uses TRBV30 with TRBJ2-5; TRBD1 aligns across 9 bases. The J call could be wrong; TRBJ2-7 is a better fit for the DNA end. The CDR3 runs 14 residues. CDR1 and CDR2 (germline): GTSNPN, SVGIG (reference sequence). CDR3 loop: CAWQGTGRLYEQYF. CDR3 DNA sequence: TGTGCCTGGCAGGGGACAGGGAGACTCTACGAGCAGTACTTC.

V and J are TRBV11-3 and TRBJ1-1; D is undetermined. V lost 1 base to trimming and J lost 2 bases, with 5 bases between them. The CDR3 totals 13 residues. Germline loops: CDR1 SGHNT, CDR2 YENEEA. CDR3 protein: CASSLASNTEAFF. CDR3 sequence (DNA): TGTGCCAGCAGCTTAGCCAGCAACACTGAAGCTTTCTTT.

J is TRBJ2-5 and V is TRBV27; D gene ambiguous. CDR1 MNHEY and CDR2 SMNVEV come from the germline V gene (reference sequence). The V and J ends lost 0 bases and 5 bases respectively, with 10 bases between them. This CDR3 is 14 amino acids long. CDR3 bases: TGTGCCAGCAGTTTATCGAGTGCCGGGGAGACCCAGTACTTC. Amino acids: CASSLSSAGETQYF.

This rearrangement joins TRBV7-2 to TRBJ2-4; possible D gene TRBD1, 6 bases. CDR1 SGHTA and CDR2 FQGNSA come from the germline V gene. Trimming took off 0 bases at V and 8 bases at J, with 8 bases between the two ends. The CDR3 has 13 amino acids. CDR3 sequence (DNA): TGTGCCAGCAGCTTAGCCAGGGGAGACATTCAGTACTTC. It codes for CASSLARGDIQYF.

The J gene is TRBJ2-5, the V gene TRBV7-6; 9 nucleotides match TRBD1. Germline assignment: CDR1 SGHVS and CDR2 FNYEAQ. The CDR3 is 13 amino acids. V lost 5 bases to trimming and J lost 4 bases; unmatched junction nucleotides: 2. The CDR3 sequence is CASSPTGGETQYF. The CDR3 nucleotides are TGTGCCAGCAGCCCGACAGGGGGAGAGACCCAGTACTTC.

The rearrangement links TRBV6-1 to TRBJ1-4; D is unclear. Trimming took 7 bases from V and 6 from J, leaving 6 bases between them. The germline gives CDR1 MNHNS, CDR2 SASEGT. The length of the CDR3 is 11 residues. Here the CDR3 reads CASITDEKLFF. DNA for the CDR3: TGTGCCAGCATCACAGATGAAAAACTGTTTTTT.

This chain joins TRBV6-5 and TRBJ1-1; possibly TRBD1 for D (5 bases). The CDR3 is 13 residues long. With 6 bases removed from V and 5 bases from J, the gap between germline ends came to 13 bases. Germline V gene lookup returns CDR1 MNHEY and CDR2 SVGAGI. The CDR3 sequence is CASSRNKGTEAFF. Written as DNA, the CDR3 is TGTGCCAGCAGCCGGAATAAGGGGACTGAAGCTTTCTTT.

In the case of this clone: One end of the junction is discordant with germline, which a read error may explain. V and J are TRBV5-1 and TRBJ2-7; D call uncertain. This CDR3 contains 13 residues. Germline-derived CDR1 and CDR2 are SGHRS and YFSETQ. The CDR3 bases are TGCGCCAGCAGCTTGGGAGTCGCATACGCGCAGTACTTC. Translating gives CASSLGVAYAQYF.